The 26 T cell receptor beta chains below come from one sample, sequenced in a study of T-cell memory formation after mild COVID-19. One entry per CDR3 protein, called by TCRdb with MiXCR from the 5' RACE reads. The sample has 170,000 or so distinct CDR3 sequences; 20% to 25% are singletons. The material sequenced was PBMCs or a T cell subset sorted from them (not recorded which). The source of these receptors is an adult woman who had mild COVID-19 (a few samples of this study predate the infection). Cell type and time point are not known.

This clonotype has a handful of counts. V gene TRBV4-1 combines with J gene TRBJ1-2; TRBD1 is a possible D gene (5 bases). The germline V and J ends were trimmed by 1 base and 4 bases, with 7 bases remaining between them. The CDR3 runs 13 residues. Germline V CDR1 and CDR2: MGHRA, YSYEKL. CDR3 amino acids: CASSQGGTYGYTF. In nucleotides, the CDR3 is TGCGCCAGCAGCCAAGGGGGCACCTATGGCTACACCTTC.

This clonotype turned up a few times. The chain links TRBV7-9 to TRBJ2-1, with TRBD2 identical over 13 bases. Germline CDR1 and CDR2: SEHNR and FQNEAQ (reference sequence). After removal of 0 bases from V and 8 bases from J, the junction contained 7 bases not matched to a gene. CDR3 length: 17 residues. CDR3 bases: TGTGCCAGCAGCTTAGCGACCGGACTAGCGGGAGCCCATGAGCAGTTCTTC. This translates into CASSLATGLAGAHEQFF. The variable domain in full, completed from reference TRBV7-9 and TRBJ2-1, reads DTGVSQNPRHKITKRGQNVTFRCDPISEHNRLYWYRQTLGQGPEFLTYFQNEAQLEKSRLLSDRFSAERPKGSFSTLEIQRTEQGDSAMYLCASSLATGLAGAHEQFFGPGTRLTVL.

This chain uses TRBV5-1 with TRBJ2-5; 12 nucleotides agree with TRBD2. The germline gives CDR1 SGHRS, CDR2 YFSETQ. The CDR3 runs 17 residues. The V segment lost 0 bases and the J segment 2 bases; nucleotides outside the gene matches: 5. In nucleotides, the CDR3 is TGCGCCAGCAGCTTGGGACTAGCGGGGGTGAAGCAAGAGACCCAGTACTTC. Its protein product is CASSLGLAGVKQETQYF.

The chain carries TRBV4-1 and TRBJ1-2, with D hard to call. Germline values: CDR1 MGHRA, CDR2 YSYEKL. Between the trimmed V and J ends, which lost 1 base and 2 bases, there was a span of 5 bases. CDR3 size: 13 residues. In DNA form, the CDR3 reads TGCGCCAGCAGCCAAGGGATGAACTATGGCTACACCTTC. Its translation is CASSQGMNYGYTF.

This rearrangement joins TRBV12-3 or TRBV12-4 to TRBJ2-3; D is ambiguous. The ends were cut back, 5 bases at V and 3 bases at J, with 3 bases in the middle. CDR3 length: 11 residues. Here the CDR3 reads CASSPTDTQYF. The DNA for the CDR3 is TGTGCCAGCAGTCCGACAGATACGCAGTATTTT.

This clonotype was observed many times. The rearrangement links TRBV27 to TRBJ2-1; 10 nucleotides align to TRBD2. J was trimmed by 2 bases and V by 2 bases; bases with no gene match: 0. Germline V gene lookup returns CDR1 MNHEY and CDR2 SMNVEV (reference sequence). The CDR3 runs to 15 residues. The DNA for the CDR3 is TGTGCCAGCAGTTTAGGGACTAGCGCCTACAATGAGCAGTTCTTC. Amino acid sequence: CASSLGTSAYNEQFF.

The chain links TRBV24-1 to TRBJ2-1; D not resolved. Trimming took 3 bases from V and 8 from J, leaving 7 bases between them. Germline loops: CDR1 KGHDR, CDR2 SFDVKD. There are 12 residues in the CDR3. CDR3 loop: CATSDLRYEQFF. The CDR3 nucleotides read TGTGCCACCAGTGATCTTAGGTATGAGCAGTTCTTC.

The chain employs TRBV20-1 and TRBJ2-4; no reliable D call. V lost 6 bases to trimming and J lost 7 bases, with 10 bases between them. Germline values: CDR1 DFQATT, CDR2 SNEGSKA (reference sequence). The CDR3 consists of 11 residues. CDR3 in DNA: TGCAGTGCGCCCCTGGGGAACATTCAGTACTTC. This codes for CSAPLGNIQYF.

The chain links TRBV4-3 to TRBJ2-1, with D uncertain. This CDR3 region has 14 residues. The germline gives CDR1 LGHNA, CDR2 YSLEER. V was trimmed by 4 bases and J by 3 bases, leaving 10 bases between them. CDR3 amino acids: CASSPDPDYNEQFF. The CDR3 DNA is TGCGCCAGCAGCCCAGATCCCGACTACAATGAGCAGTTCTTC.

The table lists this clonotype with a few counts. In DNA, the CDR3 is TGTGCCAGCAGTTACACTAGCGGGATCCTCTACGAGCAGTACTTC. Its protein is CASSYTSGILYEQYF. The chain has TRBV12-3 or TRBV12-4 and TRBJ2-7; 10 bases are shared with TRBD2. V shed 4 bases, J shed 3 bases, and the junction held 6 bases outside the gene matches. This CDR3 has 15 amino acids.

In DNA, the CDR3 is TGCAGTGCTACAGCAGAGGGACGCACGAACTCCTACGAGCAGTACTTC. It specifies CSATAEGRTNSYEQYF. The rearrangement links TRBV20-1 to TRBJ2-7; D is possibly TRBD1 or TRBD2 (5 bases each). Germline-derived CDR1 and CDR2 are DFQATT and SNEGSKA (reference sequence). The CDR3 runs to 16 residues. V lost 4 bases and J lost 0, with 19 bases in between.

This clonotype has just a few counts. For the CDR3, the DNA is TGTGCCAGCAGTTATGACAGGGTCGGCACCGGGGAGCTGTTTTTT. Protein product: CASSYDRVGTGELFF. The genes are TRBV6-5 and TRBJ2-2; 7 nucleotides match TRBD1. Looked up from germline, CDR1 is MNHEY and CDR2 is SVGAGI. V was clipped by 3 bases and J by 4 bases; unmatched bases: 5. The CDR3 spans 15 residues.

This clonotype has a handful of counts. The DNA for the CDR3 is TGTGCCAGCAGCACCAGTGTTGACTATGGCTACACCTTC. Residues: CASSTSVDYGYTF. This chain links TRBV7-9 with TRBJ1-2; no firm D call. Deletions cut 5 bases from V and 3 bases from J, with 10 bases between. The V gene's germline CDR1 is SEHNR and CDR2 FQNEAQ (reference sequence). The CDR3 length is 13 residues.

This rearrangement joins TRBV12-3 or TRBV12-4 to TRBJ2-7, with 13 bases aligning to TRBD2. This CDR3 has 13 amino acids. The V gene end was trimmed by 6 bases and the J gene end by 7 bases; junction bases not matched to a gene: 3. The CDR3 sequence: CASSSGLAGEQYF. The CDR3 DNA reads TGTGCCAGCAGCTCGGGACTAGCGGGGGAGCAGTACTTC.

The CDR3 nucleotides read TGTGCCAGCAGTTACTCGACCGACCGGACAGGGGACGAGCAGTACTTC. Its protein is CASSYSTDRTGDEQYF. J is TRBJ2-7 and V is TRBV6-5; 9 nucleotides line up with TRBD1. In germline, CDR1 is MNHEY, CDR2 SVGAGI. V shed 0 bases, J shed 5 bases, and the junction held 8 bases outside the gene matches. The CDR3 loop spans 16 amino acids.

This chain uses TRBV24-1 with TRBJ2-7, with D perhaps matching TRBD1 or TRBD2 (5 bases each). The CDR3 extends over 14 amino acids. V was cut by 2 bases and J by 5 bases, with 12 bases left in between. CDR1 and CDR2 from the germline V gene are KGHDR and SFDVKD. The CDR3 coding sequence is TGTGCCACCAGTGATTCCGGGACCGGGGACGAGCAGTACTTC. This sequence encodes CATSDSGTGDEQYF.

As for this clonotype: At one boundary the junction diverges from the germline segment, which might be a read error. V is TRBV20-1 and J is TRBJ2-7; no clear D. Germline lookup yields CDR1 DFQATT and CDR2 SNEGSKA (reference sequence). The CDR3 contains 11 residues. DNA for the CDR3: TGCAGTGCTAGAGACTCCGACGAGCAGTACTTC. Amino acids: CSARDSDEQYF.

Only a few counts were recorded for this clonotype. The V call is TRBV20-1, the J call TRBJ2-7; 9 bases fit TRBD2. J was trimmed by 3 bases and V by 6 bases; bases with no gene match: 12. CDR1 and CDR2 from the germline V gene are DFQATT and SNEGSKA (reference sequence). CDR3 size: 15 residues. This chain's CDR3 is CSAHRLSGGIYEQYF. Written as DNA, the CDR3 is TGCAGTGCCCACAGATTAAGCGGGGGGATCTACGAGCAGTACTTC.

The chain combines TRBV7-7 with TRBJ2-5, with a weak D call TRBD2 (5 bases). Trimming took 1 base from V and 2 from J, leaving 11 bases between them. Germline CDR1 and CDR2: SSHAT and FNYEAQ (reference sequence). The CDR3 spans 15 residues. The CDR3 coding sequence is TGTGCCAGCAGCTTAGGGGTCCCGGGGCAAGAGACCCAGTACTTC. Translation: CASSLGVPGQETQYF. The full variable domain, in which reference TRBV7-7 and TRBJ2-5 provide the parts outside the CDR3, is GAGVSQSPRYKVTKRGQDVTLRCDPISSHATLYWYQQALGQGPEFLTYFNYEAQPDKSGLPSDRFSAERPEGSISTLTIQRTEQRDSAMYRCASSLGVPGQETQYFGPGTRLLVL.

This clonotype was counted at least ten times. The chain has TRBV5-1 and TRBJ2-7; D might be TRBD1 (5 bases). CDR3 size: 11 residues. The V end lost 7 bases, the J end lost 3 bases, and 8 bases lay between the germline ends. The germline V gene has CDR1 SGHRS and CDR2 YFSETQ. Here the CDR3 reads CASHQGYEQYF. DNA of the CDR3: TGCGCCAGCCATCAGGGCTACGAGCAGTACTTC.

The genes are TRBV29-1 and TRBJ2-1; 9 bases align to TRBD2. V dropped 7 bases and J dropped 5; count of bases not matched to a gene: 15. The CDR3 runs 16 residues. Per germline, CDR1 SQVTM and CDR2 ANQGSEA. Here the CDR3 DNA reads TGCAGCGCCGCTTACGTTAGCGGGAGTGTAAACAATGAGCAGTTCTTC. Its translation: CSAAYVSGSVNNEQFF.

The chain employs TRBV2 and TRBJ1-5; possibly TRBD1 for D (6 bases). Trimming left V 3 bases short and J 4 bases short, with 10 bases between. The CDR3 contains 14 residues. CDR1 is SNHLY, CDR2 FYNNEI, per germline. The CDR3 loop is CASSDSGENQPQHF. The DNA of the CDR3 is TGTGCCAGCAGTGACTCAGGGGAAAATCAGCCCCAGCATTTT.

Only a few counts were recorded for this clonotype. This chain connects TRBV6-5 to TRBJ2-2; possibly TRBD2 for D (8 bases). The CDR3 is made up of 21 amino acids. Looked up from germline, CDR1 is MNHEY and CDR2 is SVGAGI. V lost 4 bases to trimming and J lost 3 bases, with 30 bases between them. As DNA, the CDR3 is TGTGCCAGCAGTTTCCTAGGGGGCTGGCTAGCGGGTCTTAGGGACACCGGGGAGCTGTTTTTT. Amino acid sequence: CASSFLGGWLAGLRDTGELFF.

J is TRBJ2-3 and V is TRBV5-6, with D tentatively TRBD1 or TRBD2 (5 bases each). Trimming cost V 4 bases and J 2 bases, with 17 bases left between them. The CDR3 runs 16 residues. Looked up from germline, CDR1 is SGHDT and CDR2 is YYEEEE. The CDR3 reads CASSGTDNRLTDTQYF. The DNA of the CDR3 is TGTGCCAGCAGCGGGACGGACAACCGACTCACAGATACGCAGTATTTT.

In its sample, this clonotype was seen a few times. This chain connects TRBV2 to TRBJ2-1, with no clear D. The CDR3 is 14 residues long. Germline CDR1 and CDR2: SNHLY and FYNNEI. V lost 4 bases, J lost 4 bases, and 11 bases lay in between. The CDR3 bases are TGTGCCAGCAGTGCGCCTCTCGTTTACAATGAGCAGTTCTTC. It is translated as CASSAPLVYNEQFF.

This clonotype was counted a few times. This chain joins TRBV7-6 and TRBJ1-2; D is ambiguous. The CDR3 is made up of 13 amino acids. V dropped 0 bases and J dropped 5 bases, with 7 bases sitting between them. Germline loops: CDR1 SGHVS, CDR2 FNYEAQ. CDR3 residues: CASSLADGYGYTF. The CDR3 DNA sequence: TGTGCCAGCAGCTTAGCTGACGGGTATGGCTACACCTTC.